This TCR beta chain was documented in a study of T cell repertoires in cytomegalovirus infection (dated by TCRdb to the late 2010s). Looking at the study overall: Donor HLA type was relevant to the analysis, because carriage of CMV infection together with the matching HLA type was indicated by public TCR beta signatures. General findings and caveats noted by the study authors: In both this cohort and an independent 352-donor cohort, the cumulative frequency of public TCR beta family members distinguished carriers of CMV infection plus the relevant HLA type. The ex vivo response was dominated by HLA-C-restricted CMV-specific TCR beta clonotypes, which also provided the single most frequent clonotype in two of eight donors.

For sequencing, an Illumina HiSeq 1500 was employed. TCRdb passed the public sequencing reads through fastp at Q25 and MiXCR, retaining productive beta sequences. Under each unique CDR3 protein, matching rows form one entry showing the most common genes and DNA. This sample is represented by about 98,000 distinct CDR3 sequences; about 15% of them were singletons. In total, the top ten clones hold 8% of the sample. This clonotype was detected only a few times. No antigen is known for it. The record has no base qualities; no much larger clone is one base away. This clonotype was sampled from a human donor in good health (CMV status not recorded). Some clones in this sample may be carry-over from other donors' samples. Input material: PBMCs.

Here is the DNA: TGTGCCAGCAGCTTAGGGTATACTCCCCAGACAGATACGCAGTATTTT. Translated, it reads CASSLGYTPQTDTQYF. The chain was built from TRBV11-3 and TRBJ2-3, with the identity of the D gene unclear. Deletion took 1 base off V and 3 bases off J, with a span of 14 bases between the germline ends. The CDR3 holds 16 amino acids from the cysteine to the phenylalanine. Kept here is only the CDR3 DNA, which spans 48 bases and is read in frame from base 1. CDR1 and CDR2, per the germline V gene, are SGHNT and YENEEA.